The next 4 T cell receptor beta chains were all read from a single sample in a study of prognosis after radiotherapy for stage I lung cancer. The authors amplified TCR beta CDR3 from genomic DNA using two-round multiplex PCR. Primers specific to each TRBV and TRBJ gene were used in first-round PCR. TCRdb passed the multiplex PCR reads through MiXCR, listing each CDR3 protein once. Here the sample spans roughly 27,000 distinct CDR3 sequences, around 42% being singletons. The starting material was PBMCs, obtained before or after stereotactic body radiation therapy (not recorded which). All receptors derive from a donor aged 50 or older with non-small cell lung cancer.

This clonotype was seen once. The chain recombines TRBV6-1 with TRBJ1-3; D is unclear. V was clipped by 10 bases and J by 4 bases, with 26 bases between them. The CDR3 consists of 17 residues. Germline V gene data show CDR1 as MNHNS and CDR2 as SASEGT. The CDR3 is CAISLREGGVSGNTIYF. The CDR3, as DNA: TGTGCCATCAGCTTACGAGAGGGAGGTGTATCCGGAAACACCATATATTTT.

There are many counts of this clonotype. The genes are TRBV4-2 and TRBJ2-5; TRBD2 matches at 10 bases. The CDR3 length is 17 residues. The ends lost 1 base at V and 3 bases at J; junction bases unmatched: 8. From germline, CDR1 is LGHNA and CDR2 YNFKEQ. This CDR3 reads CASSQGSSGSSEETQYF. The CDR3 bases are TGTGCCAGCAGCCAAGGGTCTAGCGGGAGTTCTGAAGAGACCCAGTACTTC.

This clonotype is medium-sized by share. The chain employs TRBV20-1 and TRBJ2-3, with a weak D call TRBD2 (6 bases). The CDR3 length is 13 residues. Germline V gene sequence: CDR1 DFQATT, CDR2 SNEGSKA (reference sequence). This CDR3 reads CRTWGESTDTQYF. The DNA of the CDR3 is TGCAGAACATGGGGGGAAAGCACAGATACGCAGTATTTT.

The genes are TRBV11-2 and TRBJ1-2; 8 positions match TRBD1. Germline V lookup: CDR1 SGHAT, CDR2 FQNNGV. There are 14 residues in the CDR3. V dropped 4 bases and J dropped 7; count of bases not matched to a gene: 8. This CDR3 is CASSSRQGIAGYTF. In nucleotides, the CDR3 is TGTGCCAGCAGCTCTCGACAGGGGATCGCTGGCTACACCTTC.